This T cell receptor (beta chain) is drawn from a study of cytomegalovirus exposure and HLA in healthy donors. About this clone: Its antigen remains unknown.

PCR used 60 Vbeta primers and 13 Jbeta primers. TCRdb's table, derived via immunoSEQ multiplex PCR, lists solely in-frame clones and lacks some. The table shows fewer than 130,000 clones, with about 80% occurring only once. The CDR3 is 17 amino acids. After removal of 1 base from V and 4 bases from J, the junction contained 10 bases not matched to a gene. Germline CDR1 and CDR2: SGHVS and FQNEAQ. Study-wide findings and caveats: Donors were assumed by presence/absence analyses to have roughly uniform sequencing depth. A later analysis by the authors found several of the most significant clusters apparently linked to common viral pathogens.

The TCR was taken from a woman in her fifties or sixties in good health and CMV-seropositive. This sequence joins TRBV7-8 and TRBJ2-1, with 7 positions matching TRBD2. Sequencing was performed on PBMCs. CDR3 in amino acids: CASSLETGTTSYNEQFF. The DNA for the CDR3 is TGTGCCAGCAGCTTAGAAACCGGGACTACCAGTTACAATGAGCAGTTCTTC. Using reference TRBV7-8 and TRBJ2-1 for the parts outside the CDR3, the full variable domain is GAGVSQSPRYKVAKRGQDVALRCDPISGHVSLFWYQQALGQGPEFLTYFQNEAQLDKSGLPSDRFFAERPEGSVSTLKIQRTQQEDSAVYLCASSLETGTTSYNEQFFGPGTRLTVL.